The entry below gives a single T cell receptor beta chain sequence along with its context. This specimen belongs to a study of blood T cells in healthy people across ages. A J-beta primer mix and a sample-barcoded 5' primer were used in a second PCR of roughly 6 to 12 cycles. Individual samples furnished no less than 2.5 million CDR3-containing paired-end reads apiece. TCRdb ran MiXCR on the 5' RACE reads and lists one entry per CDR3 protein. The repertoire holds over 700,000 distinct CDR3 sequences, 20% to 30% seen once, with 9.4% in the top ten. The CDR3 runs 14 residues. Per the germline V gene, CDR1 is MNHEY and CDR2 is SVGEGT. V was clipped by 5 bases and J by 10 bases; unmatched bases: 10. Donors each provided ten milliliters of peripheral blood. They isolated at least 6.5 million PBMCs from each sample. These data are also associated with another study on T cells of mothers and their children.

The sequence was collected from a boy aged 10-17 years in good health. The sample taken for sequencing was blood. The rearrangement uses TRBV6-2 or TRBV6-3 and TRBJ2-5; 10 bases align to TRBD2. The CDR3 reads CASSPAGGLKNQYF. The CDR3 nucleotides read TGTGCCAGCAGTCCAGCGGGGGGGCTGAAGAACCAGTACTTC.